This T cell receptor beta chain was documented in a study of T-cell reconstitution after alpha-beta-depleted transplantation in children. A TCRbeta library incorporating unique molecular identifiers was prepared. From the PCR reads, TCRdb called clonotypes with MiXCR, one entry per CDR3 protein. The table includes 600,000 to 700,000 distinct CDR3 sequences, approximately 16% detected once. This CDR3 spans 15 amino acids. Germline V gene lookup returns CDR1 SGHRS and CDR2 YFSETQ. V was cut by 1 base and J by 1 base, with 11 bases left in between. This clonotype has ten or more counts. The specimen comprised PBMCs from the stem cell graft donor, sampled from the stem cell graft. The rearrangement joins TRBV5-1 to TRBJ1-1, with a tentative D call TRBD1 (5 bases). The receptor was isolated from a human donor who donated a stem cell graft to a child with acute myeloid leukemia. The CDR3 reads CASSLTGSGNTEAFF. The CDR3 DNA sequence: TGCGCCAGCAGCTTGACAGGCAGCGGGAACACTGAAGCTTTCTTT.